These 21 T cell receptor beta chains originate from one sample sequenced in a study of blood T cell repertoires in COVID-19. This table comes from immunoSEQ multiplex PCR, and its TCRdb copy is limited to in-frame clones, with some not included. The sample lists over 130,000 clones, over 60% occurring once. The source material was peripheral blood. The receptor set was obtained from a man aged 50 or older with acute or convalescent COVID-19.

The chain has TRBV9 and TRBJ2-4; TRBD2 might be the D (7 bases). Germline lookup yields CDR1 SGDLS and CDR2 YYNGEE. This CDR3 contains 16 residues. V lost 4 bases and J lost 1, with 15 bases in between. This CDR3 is CASSPGGGAAKNIQYF. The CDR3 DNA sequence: TGTGCCAGCAGCCCCGGTGGGGGGGCGGCCAAAAACATTCAGTACTTC.

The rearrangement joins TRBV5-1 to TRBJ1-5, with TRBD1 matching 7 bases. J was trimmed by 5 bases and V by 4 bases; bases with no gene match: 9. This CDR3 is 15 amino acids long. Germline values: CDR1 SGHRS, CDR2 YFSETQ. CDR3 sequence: CASSRTGAPDQPQHF. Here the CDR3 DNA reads TGCGCCAGCAGCCGTACAGGGGCCCCCGATCAGCCCCAGCATTTT.

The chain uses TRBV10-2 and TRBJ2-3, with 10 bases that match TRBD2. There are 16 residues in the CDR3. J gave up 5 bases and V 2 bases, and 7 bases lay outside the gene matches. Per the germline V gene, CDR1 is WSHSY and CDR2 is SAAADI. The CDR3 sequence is CASSERGSGGLDTQYF. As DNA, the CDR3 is TGCGCCAGCAGTGAGCGGGGTAGCGGGGGGTTAGATACGCAGTATTTT.

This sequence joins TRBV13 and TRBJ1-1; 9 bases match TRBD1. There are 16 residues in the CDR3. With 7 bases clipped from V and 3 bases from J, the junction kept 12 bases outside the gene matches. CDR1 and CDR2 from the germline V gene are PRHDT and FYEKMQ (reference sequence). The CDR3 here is CASTSRDREKYTEAFF. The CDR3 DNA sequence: TGTGCCAGCACTAGCCGGGACAGGGAAAAATACACTGAAGCTTTCTTT.

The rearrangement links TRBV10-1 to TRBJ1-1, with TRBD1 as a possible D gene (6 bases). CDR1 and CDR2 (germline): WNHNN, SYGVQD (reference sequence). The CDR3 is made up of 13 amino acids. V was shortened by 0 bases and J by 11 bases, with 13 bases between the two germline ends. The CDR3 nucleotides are TGCGCCAGCAGTGAGTCGGGACAAGCGCATGCTTTCTTT. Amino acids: CASSESGQAHAFF.

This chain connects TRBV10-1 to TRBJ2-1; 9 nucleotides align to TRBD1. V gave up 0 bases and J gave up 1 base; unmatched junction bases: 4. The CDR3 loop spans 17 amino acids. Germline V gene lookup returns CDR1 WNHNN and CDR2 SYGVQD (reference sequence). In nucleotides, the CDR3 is TGCGCCAGCAGTGAGTCGACCGGGACAGGGTCCTACAATGAGCAGTTCTTC. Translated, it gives CASSESTGTGSYNEQFF.

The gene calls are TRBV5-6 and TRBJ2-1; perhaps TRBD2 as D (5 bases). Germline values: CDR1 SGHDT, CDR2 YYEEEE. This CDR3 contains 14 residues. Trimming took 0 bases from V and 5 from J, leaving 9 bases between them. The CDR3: CASSLALADNEQFF. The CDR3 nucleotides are TGTGCCAGCAGCTTGGCCCTAGCTGACAATGAGCAGTTCTTC. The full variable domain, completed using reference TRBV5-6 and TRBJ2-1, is DAGVTQSPTHLIKTRGQQVTLRCSPKSGHDTVSWYQQALGQGPQFIFQYYEEEERQRGNFPDRFSGHQFPNYSSELNVNALLLGDSALYLCASSLALADNEQFFGPGTRLTVL.

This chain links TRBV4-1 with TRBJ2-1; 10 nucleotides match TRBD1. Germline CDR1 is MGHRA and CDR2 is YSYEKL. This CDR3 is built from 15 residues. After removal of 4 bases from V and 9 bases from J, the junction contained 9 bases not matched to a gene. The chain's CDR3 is CASSPIGQGVGEQFF. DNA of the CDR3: TGCGCCAGCAGCCCTATAGGACAGGGGGTCGGTGAGCAGTTCTTC.

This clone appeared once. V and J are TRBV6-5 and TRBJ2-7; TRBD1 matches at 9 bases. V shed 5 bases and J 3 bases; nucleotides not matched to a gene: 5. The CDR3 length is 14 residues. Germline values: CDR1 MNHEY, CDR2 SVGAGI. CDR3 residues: CASSRMDRGYEQYF. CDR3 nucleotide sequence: TGTGCCAGCAGTCGGATGGACAGGGGCTACGAGCAGTACTTC.

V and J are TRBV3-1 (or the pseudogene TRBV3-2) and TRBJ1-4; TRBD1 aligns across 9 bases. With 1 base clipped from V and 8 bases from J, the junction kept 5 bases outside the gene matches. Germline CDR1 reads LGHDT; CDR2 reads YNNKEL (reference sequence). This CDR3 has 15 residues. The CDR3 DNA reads TGTGCCAGCAGCCAAGGGGACAGGGAAGGAGAAAAACTGTTTTTT. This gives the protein CASSQGDREGEKLFF.

In DNA form, the CDR3 reads TGTGCCAGTAACAAGGAACTAAGCACAGATACGCAGTATTTT. Translated, it gives CASNKELSTDTQYF. The chain recombines TRBV19 with TRBJ2-3; D is undetermined. The CDR3 has 14 residues. CDR1 is LNHDA, CDR2 SQIVND, per germline (reference sequence). Trimming removed 7 bases from V and 0 bases from J, with 11 bases in between.

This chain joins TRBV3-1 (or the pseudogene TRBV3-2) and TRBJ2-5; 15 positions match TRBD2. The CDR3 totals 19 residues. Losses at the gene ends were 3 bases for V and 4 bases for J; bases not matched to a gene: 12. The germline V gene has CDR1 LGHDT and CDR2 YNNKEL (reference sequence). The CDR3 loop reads CASSHSSGRTSGGAETQYF. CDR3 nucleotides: TGTGCCAGCAGCCATTCATCAGGCAGGACTAGCGGGGGGGCAGAGACCCAGTACTTC.

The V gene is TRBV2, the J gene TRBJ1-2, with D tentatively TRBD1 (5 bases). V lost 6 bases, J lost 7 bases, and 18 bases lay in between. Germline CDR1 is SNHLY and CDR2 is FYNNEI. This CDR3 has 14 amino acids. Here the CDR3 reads CASRAFGGGSGYTF. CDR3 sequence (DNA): TGTGCCAGCAGAGCCTTCGGGGGTGGAAGTGGCTACACCTTC.

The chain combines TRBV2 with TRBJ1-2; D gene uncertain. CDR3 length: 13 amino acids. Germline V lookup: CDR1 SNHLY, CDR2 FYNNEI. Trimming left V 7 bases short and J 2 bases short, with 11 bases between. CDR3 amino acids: CASNGRQNYGYTF. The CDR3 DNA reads TGTGCCAGCAATGGTCGACAAAACTATGGCTACACCTTC.

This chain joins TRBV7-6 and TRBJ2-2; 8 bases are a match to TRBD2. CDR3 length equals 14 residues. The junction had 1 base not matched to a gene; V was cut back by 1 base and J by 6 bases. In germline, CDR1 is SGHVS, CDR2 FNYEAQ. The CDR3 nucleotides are TGTGCCAGCAGCTTAGGCGGGGGGTCCGGGGAGCTGTTTTTT. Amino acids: CASSLGGGSGELFF. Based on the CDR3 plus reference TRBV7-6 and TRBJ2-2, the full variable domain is GAGVSQSPRYKVTKRGQDVALRCDPISGHVSLYWYRQALGQGPEFLTYFNYEAQQDKSGLPNDRFSAERPEGSISTLTIQRTEQRDSAMYRCASSLGGGSGELFFGEGSRLTVL.

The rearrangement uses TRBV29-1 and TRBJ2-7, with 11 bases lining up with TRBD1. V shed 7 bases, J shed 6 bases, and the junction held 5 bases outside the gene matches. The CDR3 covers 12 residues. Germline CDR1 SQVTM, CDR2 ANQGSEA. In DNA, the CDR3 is TGCAGCGCGCGGACAGGGGGCGGCGAGCAGTACTTC. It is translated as CSARTGGGEQYF.

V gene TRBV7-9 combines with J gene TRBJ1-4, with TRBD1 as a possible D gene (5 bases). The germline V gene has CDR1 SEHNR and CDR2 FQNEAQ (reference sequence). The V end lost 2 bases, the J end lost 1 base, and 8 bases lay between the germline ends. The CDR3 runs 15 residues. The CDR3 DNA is TGTGCCAGCAGCTTACGTCAGGGAACTAATGAAAAACTGTTTTTT. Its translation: CASSLRQGTNEKLFF.

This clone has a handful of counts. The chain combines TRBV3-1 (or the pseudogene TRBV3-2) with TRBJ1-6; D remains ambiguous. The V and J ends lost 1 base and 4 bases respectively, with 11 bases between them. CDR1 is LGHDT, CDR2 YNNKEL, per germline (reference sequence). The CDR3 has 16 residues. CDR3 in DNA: TGTGCCAGCAGCCAAGGAGGGTCATTTTATAATTCACCCCTCCACTTT. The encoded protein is CASSQGGSFYNSPLHF.

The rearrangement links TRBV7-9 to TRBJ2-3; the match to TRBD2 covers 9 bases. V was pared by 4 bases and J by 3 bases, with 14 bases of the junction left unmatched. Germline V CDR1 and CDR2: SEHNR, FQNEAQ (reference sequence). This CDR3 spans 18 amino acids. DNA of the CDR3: TGTGCCAGCAGCTCAAAATCCCCTAGCGGGGAGCCAACAGATACGCAGTATTTT. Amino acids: CASSSKSPSGEPTDTQYF.

This chain's CDR3 is CASSWGLAGDLNEQFF. As DNA, the CDR3 is TGCGCCAGCAGCTGGGGACTAGCGGGGGATCTTAATGAGCAGTTCTTC. The chain recombines TRBV5-1 with TRBJ2-1; TRBD2 agrees at 14 bases. With 3 bases clipped from V and 7 bases from J, the junction kept 6 bases outside the gene matches. This CDR3 spans 16 amino acids. In germline, CDR1 is SGHRS, CDR2 YFSETQ. Full variable domain (remainder filled in from reference TRBV5-1 and TRBJ2-1): KAGVTQTPRYLIKTRGQQVTLSCSPISGHRSVSWYQQTPGQGLQFLFEYFSETQRNKGNFPGRFSGRQFSNSRSEMNVSTLELGDSALYLCASSWGLAGDLNEQFFGPGTRLTVL.

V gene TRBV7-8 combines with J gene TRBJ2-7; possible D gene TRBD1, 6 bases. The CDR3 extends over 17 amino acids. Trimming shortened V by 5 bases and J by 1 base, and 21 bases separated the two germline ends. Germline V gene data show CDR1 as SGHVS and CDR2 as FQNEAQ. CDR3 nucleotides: TGTGCCAGCAGCACCCCCTGGGCTTTAGGGGGTTCCTACGAGCAGTACGTC. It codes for CASSTPWALGGSYEQYV.